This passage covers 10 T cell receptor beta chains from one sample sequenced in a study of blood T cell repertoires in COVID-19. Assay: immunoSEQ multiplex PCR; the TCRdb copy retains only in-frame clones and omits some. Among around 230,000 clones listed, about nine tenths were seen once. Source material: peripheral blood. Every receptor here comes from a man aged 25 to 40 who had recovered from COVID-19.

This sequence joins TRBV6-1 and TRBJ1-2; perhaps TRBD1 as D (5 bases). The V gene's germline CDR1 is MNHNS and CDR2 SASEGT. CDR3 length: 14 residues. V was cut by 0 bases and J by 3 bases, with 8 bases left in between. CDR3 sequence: CASSEAAGYYGYTF. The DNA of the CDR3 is TGTGCCAGCAGTGAAGCGGCAGGGTACTATGGCTACACCTTC.

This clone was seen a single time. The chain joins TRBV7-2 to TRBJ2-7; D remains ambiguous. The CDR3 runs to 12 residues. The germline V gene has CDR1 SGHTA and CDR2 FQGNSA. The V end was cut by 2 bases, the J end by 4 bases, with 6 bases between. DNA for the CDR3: TGTGCCAGCAGCTTAAGCATTTACGAGCAGTACTTC. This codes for CASSLSIYEQYF.

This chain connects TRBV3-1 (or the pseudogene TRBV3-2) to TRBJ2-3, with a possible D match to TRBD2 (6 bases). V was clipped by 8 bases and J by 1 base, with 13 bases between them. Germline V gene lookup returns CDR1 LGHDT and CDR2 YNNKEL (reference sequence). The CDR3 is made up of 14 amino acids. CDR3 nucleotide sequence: TGTGCCAGCCGCAGAACGGGGGGCACAGATACGCAGTATTTT. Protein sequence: CASRRTGGTDTQYF.

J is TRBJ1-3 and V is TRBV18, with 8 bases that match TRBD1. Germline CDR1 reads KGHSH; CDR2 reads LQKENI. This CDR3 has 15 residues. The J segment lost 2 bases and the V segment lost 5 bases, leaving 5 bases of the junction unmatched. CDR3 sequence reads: CASSSETGAGNTIYF. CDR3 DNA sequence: TGTGCCAGCTCATCGGAGACAGGGGCTGGAAACACCATATATTTT.

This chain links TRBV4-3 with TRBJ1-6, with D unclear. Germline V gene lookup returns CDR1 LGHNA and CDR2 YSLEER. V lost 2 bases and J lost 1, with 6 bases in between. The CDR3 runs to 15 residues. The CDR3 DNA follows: TGCGCCAGCAGCCAACGGGGTTCCTATAATTCACCCCTCCACTTT. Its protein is CASSQRGSYNSPLHF.

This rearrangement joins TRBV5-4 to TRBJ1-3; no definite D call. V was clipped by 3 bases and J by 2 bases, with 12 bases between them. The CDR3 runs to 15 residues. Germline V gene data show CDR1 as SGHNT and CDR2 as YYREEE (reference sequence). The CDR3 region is CASSSWKTPGNTIYF. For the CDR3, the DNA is TGTGCCAGCAGCTCCTGGAAGACACCTGGAAACACCATATATTTT.

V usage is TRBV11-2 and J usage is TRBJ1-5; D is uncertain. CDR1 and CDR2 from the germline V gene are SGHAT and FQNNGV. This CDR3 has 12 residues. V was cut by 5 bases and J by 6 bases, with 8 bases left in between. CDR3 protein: CASSRESQPQHF. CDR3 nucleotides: TGTGCCAGCAGCCGGGAAAGTCAGCCCCAGCATTTT.

The CDR3 DNA reads as TGTGCCAGCAGCCCCGAAACAGCCACCGTGAACACTGAAGCTTTCTTT. Translated: CASSPETATVNTEAFF. V usage is TRBV11-2 and J usage is TRBJ1-1; unclear D gene. This CDR3 is 16 amino acids long. V was trimmed by 5 bases and J by 0 bases, leaving 16 bases between them. Germline V lookup: CDR1 SGHAT, CDR2 FQNNGV.

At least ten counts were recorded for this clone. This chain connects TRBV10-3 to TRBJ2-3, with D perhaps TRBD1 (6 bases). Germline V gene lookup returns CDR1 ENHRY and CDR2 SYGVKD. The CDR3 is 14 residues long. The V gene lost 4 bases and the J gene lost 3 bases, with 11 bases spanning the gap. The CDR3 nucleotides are TGTGCCATCAGTGGGACAGAAGGAACAGATACGCAGTATTTT. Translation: CAISGTEGTDTQYF.

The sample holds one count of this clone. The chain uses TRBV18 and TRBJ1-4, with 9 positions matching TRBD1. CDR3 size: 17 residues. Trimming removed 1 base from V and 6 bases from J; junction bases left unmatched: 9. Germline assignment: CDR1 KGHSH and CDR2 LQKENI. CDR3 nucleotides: TGTGCCAGCTCACCACGCCGCGGGACAGGGAGGGATGAAAAACTGTTTTTT. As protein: CASSPRRGTGRDEKLFF.